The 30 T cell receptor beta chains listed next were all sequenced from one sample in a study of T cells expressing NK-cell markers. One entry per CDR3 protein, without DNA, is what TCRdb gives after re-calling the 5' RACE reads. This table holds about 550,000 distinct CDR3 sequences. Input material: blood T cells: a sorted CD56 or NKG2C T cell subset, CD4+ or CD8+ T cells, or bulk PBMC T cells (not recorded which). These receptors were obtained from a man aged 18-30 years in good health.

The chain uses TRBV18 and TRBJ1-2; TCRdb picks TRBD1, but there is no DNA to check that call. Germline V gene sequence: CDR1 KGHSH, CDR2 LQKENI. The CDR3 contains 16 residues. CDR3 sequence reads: CASSSSRARVNYGYTF.

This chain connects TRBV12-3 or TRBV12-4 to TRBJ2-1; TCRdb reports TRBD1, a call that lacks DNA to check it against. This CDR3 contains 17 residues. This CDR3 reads CASSTPSAGGPHNEQFF.

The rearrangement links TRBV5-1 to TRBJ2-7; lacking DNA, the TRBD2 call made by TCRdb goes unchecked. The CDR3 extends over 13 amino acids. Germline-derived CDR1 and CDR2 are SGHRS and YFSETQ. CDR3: CATRLAVSYEQYF.

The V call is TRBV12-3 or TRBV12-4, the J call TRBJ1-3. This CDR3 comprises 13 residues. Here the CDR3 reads CASSLEPGNTIYF.

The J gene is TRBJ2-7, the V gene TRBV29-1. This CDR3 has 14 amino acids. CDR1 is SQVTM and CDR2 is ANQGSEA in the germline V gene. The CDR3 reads CSVGLRTSSYEQYF.

CDR3 sequence reads: CASSLGQKNIQYF. V and J are TRBV27 and TRBJ2-4; absent DNA, TCRdb's TRBD1 call cannot be checked. The germline gives CDR1 MNHEY, CDR2 SMNVEV (reference sequence). The CDR3 sequence is 13 residues long.

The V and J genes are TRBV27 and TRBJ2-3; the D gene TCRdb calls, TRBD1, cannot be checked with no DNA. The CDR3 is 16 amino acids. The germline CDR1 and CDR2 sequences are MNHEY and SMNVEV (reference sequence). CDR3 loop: CASSTHLGGIADTQYF.

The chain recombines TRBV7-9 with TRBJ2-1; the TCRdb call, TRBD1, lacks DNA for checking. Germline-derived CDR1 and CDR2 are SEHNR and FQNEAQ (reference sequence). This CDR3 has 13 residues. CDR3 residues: CASEGFPRNEQFF.

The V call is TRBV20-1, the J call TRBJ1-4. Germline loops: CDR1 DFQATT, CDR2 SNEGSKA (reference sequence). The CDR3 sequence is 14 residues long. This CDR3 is CSAGTPAVGEKLFF.

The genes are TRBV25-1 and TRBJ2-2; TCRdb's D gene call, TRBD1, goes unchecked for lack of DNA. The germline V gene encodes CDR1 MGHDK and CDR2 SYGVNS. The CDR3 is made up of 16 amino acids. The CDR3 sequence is CASSERRTGGTGELFF.

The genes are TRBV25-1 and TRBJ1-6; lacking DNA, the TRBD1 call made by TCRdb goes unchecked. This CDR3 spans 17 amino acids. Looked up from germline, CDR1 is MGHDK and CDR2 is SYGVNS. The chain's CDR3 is CASSADNLGSYNSPLHF.

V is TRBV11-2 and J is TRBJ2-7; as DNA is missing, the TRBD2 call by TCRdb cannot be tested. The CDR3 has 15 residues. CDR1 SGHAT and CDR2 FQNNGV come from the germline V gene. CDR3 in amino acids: CASTLGRAIRYEQYF. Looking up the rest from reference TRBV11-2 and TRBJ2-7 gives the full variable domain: EAGVAQSPRYKIIEKRQSVAFWCNPISGHATLYWYQQILGQGPKLLIQFQNNGVVDDSQLPKDRFSAERLKGVDSTLKIQPAKLEDSAVYLCASTLGRAIRYEQYFGPGTRLTVT.

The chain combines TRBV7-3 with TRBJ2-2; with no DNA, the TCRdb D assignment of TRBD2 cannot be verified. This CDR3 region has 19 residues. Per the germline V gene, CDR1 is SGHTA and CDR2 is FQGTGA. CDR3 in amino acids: CASSLGPKVGGRTTGELFF.

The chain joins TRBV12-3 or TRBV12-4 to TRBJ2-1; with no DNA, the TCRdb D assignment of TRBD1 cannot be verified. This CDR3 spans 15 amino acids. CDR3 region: CASSSSNRGRNEQFF.

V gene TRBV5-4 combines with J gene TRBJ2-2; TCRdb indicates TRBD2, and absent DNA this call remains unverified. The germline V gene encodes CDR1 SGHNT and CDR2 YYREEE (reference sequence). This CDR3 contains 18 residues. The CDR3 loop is CASSSPSGRASGTGELFF.

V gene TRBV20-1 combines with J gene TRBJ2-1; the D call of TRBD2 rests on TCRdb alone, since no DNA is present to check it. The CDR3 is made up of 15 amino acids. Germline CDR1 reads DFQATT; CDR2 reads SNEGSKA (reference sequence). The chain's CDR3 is CSARGLAGAYNEQFF.

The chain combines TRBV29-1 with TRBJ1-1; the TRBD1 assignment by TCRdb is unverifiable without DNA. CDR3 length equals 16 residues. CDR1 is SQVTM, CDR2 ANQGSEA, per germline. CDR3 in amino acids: CSVTQGLAFMNTEAFF. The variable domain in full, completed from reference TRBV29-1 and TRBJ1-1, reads SAVISQKPSRDICQRGTSLTIQCQVDSQVTMMFWYRQQPGQSLTLIATANQGSEATYESGFVIDKFPISRPNLTFSTLTVSNMSPEDSSIYLCSVTQGLAFMNTEAFFGQGTRLTVV.

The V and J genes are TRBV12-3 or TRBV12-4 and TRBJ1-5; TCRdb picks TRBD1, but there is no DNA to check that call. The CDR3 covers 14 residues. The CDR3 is CASSLDRSTHPQHF.

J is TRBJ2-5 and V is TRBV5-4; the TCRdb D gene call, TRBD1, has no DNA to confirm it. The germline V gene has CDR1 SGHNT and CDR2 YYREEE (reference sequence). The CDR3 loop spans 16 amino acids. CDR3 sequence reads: CASSRPTGQGRETQYF.

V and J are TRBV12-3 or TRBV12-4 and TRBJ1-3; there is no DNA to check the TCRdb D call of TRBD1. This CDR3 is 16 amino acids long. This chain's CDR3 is CASSWPHLVSGNTIYF.

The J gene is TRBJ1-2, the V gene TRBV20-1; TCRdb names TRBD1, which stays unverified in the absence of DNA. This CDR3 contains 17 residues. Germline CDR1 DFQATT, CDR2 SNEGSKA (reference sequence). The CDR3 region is CSARDPSRDRGVNGYTF.

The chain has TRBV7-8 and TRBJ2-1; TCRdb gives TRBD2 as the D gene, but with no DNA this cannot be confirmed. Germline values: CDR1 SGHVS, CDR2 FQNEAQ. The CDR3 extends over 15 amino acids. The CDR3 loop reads CASNEDYPSYNEQFF.

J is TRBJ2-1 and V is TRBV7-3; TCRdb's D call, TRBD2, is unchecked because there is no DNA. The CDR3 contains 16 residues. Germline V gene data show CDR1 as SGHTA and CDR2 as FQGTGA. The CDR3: CASSPVAGGTYNEQFF.

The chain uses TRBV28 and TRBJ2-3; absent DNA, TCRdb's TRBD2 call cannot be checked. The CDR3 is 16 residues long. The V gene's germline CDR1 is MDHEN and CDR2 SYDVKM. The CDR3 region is CASRPRWVEKGDTQYF.

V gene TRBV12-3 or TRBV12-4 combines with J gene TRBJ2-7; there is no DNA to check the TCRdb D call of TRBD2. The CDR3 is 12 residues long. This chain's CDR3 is CASSLAGGQQYF.

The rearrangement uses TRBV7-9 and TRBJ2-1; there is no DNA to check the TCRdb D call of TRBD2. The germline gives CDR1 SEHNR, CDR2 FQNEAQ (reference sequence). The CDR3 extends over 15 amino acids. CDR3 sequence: CASTSGEEFYNEQFF.

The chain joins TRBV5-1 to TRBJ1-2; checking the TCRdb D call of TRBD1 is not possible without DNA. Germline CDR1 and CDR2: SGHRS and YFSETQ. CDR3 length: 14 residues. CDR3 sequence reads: CASSDSDRVGGYTF.

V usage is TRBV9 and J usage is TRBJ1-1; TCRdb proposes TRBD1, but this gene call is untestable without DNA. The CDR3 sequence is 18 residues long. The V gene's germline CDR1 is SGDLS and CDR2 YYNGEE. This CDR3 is CASSLGPNRARGYTEAFF.

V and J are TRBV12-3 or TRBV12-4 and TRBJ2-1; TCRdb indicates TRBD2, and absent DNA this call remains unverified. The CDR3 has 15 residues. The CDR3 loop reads CASRPNRTSVNEQFF.

The CDR3 reads CASSSDSGTSVLGQFF. The gene calls are TRBV7-2 and TRBJ2-1; without DNA, the TCRdb call of TRBD2 cannot be checked. This CDR3 has 16 residues. The germline CDR1 and CDR2 sequences are SGHTA and FQGNSA.